What follows is one TCR beta chain and its context. Authors' analysis steps: Estimated nucleated cell counts came from reference gene primer amplification. Sequenced by immunoSEQ multiplex PCR; TCRdb stores in-frame clones only, minus some. V, J and clone size are those of that table, while D and trimming were read from the DNA. Seen here are 240,000 or so clones, roughly 76% observed once, and the top ten hold 7.5%. Enrolled during active infection, Seattle patients were then followed longitudinally. The CDR3 has 16 amino acids. The V gene lost 3 bases and the J gene lost 3 bases, with 17 bases spanning the gap. Looked up from germline, CDR1 is LNHDA and CDR2 is SQIVND (reference sequence). The data stem from a study of blood T cell repertoires in COVID-19. Study summary: The analysed material was cDNA or gDNA that came from T cells, B-cell-depleted T cells, or PBMCs.

V usage is TRBV19 and J usage is TRBJ1-1; D might be TRBD1 (5 bases). The sample taken for sequencing was peripheral blood. This clonotype was sampled from a woman of 80 years or more with COVID-19, enrolled during active disease. The CDR3 DNA follows: TGTGCCAGTAGTATGATGACAGTAACAGGATACACTGAAGCTTTCTTT. It specifies CASSMMTVTGYTEAFF.